Presented here are 28 T cell receptor beta chains from one specimen sequenced in a study of blood T cell repertoires in COVID-19. Libraries were prepared by immunoSEQ multiplex PCR; TCRdb keeps only in-frame clonotypes and omits some of them. The sample yields about 30,000 clones, approximately 90% seen once. Sequenced material: peripheral blood. These receptors all come from a human donor in a cohort sampled during active COVID-19.

V usage is TRBV7-9 and J usage is TRBJ1-6; TRBD1 agrees at 10 bases. CDR1 is SEHNR, CDR2 FQNEAQ, per germline (reference sequence). The CDR3 covers 16 residues. J gave up 6 bases and V 3 bases, and 5 bases lay outside the gene matches. The DNA for the CDR3 is TGTGCCAGCAGCTTTGGGACAGGGGCCTTTAATTCACCCCTCCACTTT. Its translation is CASSFGTGAFNSPLHF.

V usage is TRBV7-9 and J usage is TRBJ2-5; 7 bases are shared with TRBD2. Germline CDR1 SEHNR, CDR2 FQNEAQ (reference sequence). V gave up 5 bases and J gave up 4 bases; unmatched junction bases: 7. The CDR3 has 14 amino acids. Written as DNA, the CDR3 is TGTGCCAGCAGCAACCGGGACTATTTAGAGACCCAGTACTTC. Translation: CASSNRDYLETQYF.

The chain is built from TRBV18 and TRBJ2-1, with 7 bases matching TRBD1. CDR3 length: 14 amino acids. Germline V CDR1 and CDR2: KGHSH, LQKENI. Trimming removed 6 bases from V and 10 bases from J; junction bases left unmatched: 12. CDR3 sequence reads: CASSRPDRIFEQFF. CDR3 in DNA: TGTGCCAGCTCGCGCCCGGACAGGATATTCGAGCAGTTCTTC.

The rearrangement links TRBV4-3 to TRBJ2-2; D might be TRBD1 (5 bases). This CDR3 is built from 17 residues. With 0 bases removed from V and 2 bases from J, the gap between germline ends came to 13 bases. CDR1 and CDR2 from the germline V gene are LGHNA and YSLEER. CDR3 bases: TGCGCCAGCAGCCAAGAAGTCAAGGGGCCCAACACCGGGGAGCTGTTTTTT. Protein: CASSQEVKGPNTGELFF.

The chain joins TRBV28 to TRBJ2-7, with TRBD2 identical over 7 bases. The germline V gene encodes CDR1 MDHEN and CDR2 SYDVKM. V dropped 3 bases and J dropped 1; count of bases not matched to a gene: 0. The CDR3 runs 13 residues. CDR3 DNA: TGTGCCAGCAGTTTTAGCGGGTCCTACGAGCAGTACTTC. Protein sequence: CASSFSGSYEQYF.

The chain employs TRBV6-5 and TRBJ2-1; 10 bases agree with TRBD2. The CDR3 has 15 amino acids. With V trimmed by 2 bases and J by 4 bases, 2 bases remained unmatched. Looked up from germline, CDR1 is MNHEY and CDR2 is SVGAGI. For the CDR3, the DNA is TGTGCCAGCAGTTACGAGCGGGGGGGTTACAATGAGCAGTTCTTC. This sequence encodes CASSYERGGYNEQFF.

The chain employs TRBV28 and TRBJ1-1, with a possible D match to TRBD1 (5 bases). The germline gives CDR1 MDHEN, CDR2 SYDVKM. The ends were cut back, 5 bases at V and 0 bases at J, with 16 bases in the middle. CDR3 length: 16 amino acids. The CDR3 nucleotides read TGTGCCAGCAGTCCCACAGGTTTCGGCGTGAACACTGAAGCTTTCTTT. This sequence encodes CASSPTGFGVNTEAFF.

This rearrangement joins TRBV7-6 to TRBJ2-1; 7 bases map to TRBD1. V trimming: 5 bases; J trimming: 0 bases; junction bases outside the gene matches: 4. There are 15 residues in the CDR3. Per the germline V gene, CDR1 is SGHVS and CDR2 is FNYEAQ. The CDR3 region has the DNA TGTGCCAGCAGCGTGACAGGGAGCTCCTACAATGAGCAGTTCTTC. It yields the protein CASSVTGSSYNEQFF.

This rearrangement joins TRBV11-2 to TRBJ2-5; D gene uncertain. V shed 5 bases and J shed 6 bases, with 7 bases lying between them. Germline CDR1 and CDR2: SGHAT and FQNNGV. The CDR3 has 11 amino acids. CDR3 coding DNA: TGTGCCAGCAGCCAACTGAAGACCCAGTACTTC. Its translation is CASSQLKTQYF.

The rearrangement links TRBV10-3 to TRBJ2-7; tentative D call: TRBD1 (6 bases). Deletions cut 7 bases from V and 4 bases from J, with 14 bases between. CDR1 is ENHRY and CDR2 is SYGVKD in the germline V gene. The CDR3 loop spans 13 amino acids. CDR3 in DNA: TGTGCCATCACTCAGGGGTCTGCGTACGAGCAGTACTTC. It is translated as CAITQGSAYEQYF.

The V gene is TRBV18, the J gene TRBJ2-7; 8 nucleotides agree with TRBD1. Losses at the gene ends were 3 bases for V and 6 bases for J; bases not matched to a gene: 10. Germline CDR1 KGHSH, CDR2 LQKENI. The CDR3 contains 15 residues. The CDR3 reads CASSPTGTGTAEQYF. Written as DNA, the CDR3 is TGTGCCAGCTCACCTACCGGGACAGGCACTGCCGAGCAGTACTTC. Drawing the rest from reference TRBV18 and TRBJ2-7, the complete variable domain is NAGVMQNPRHLVRRRGQEARLRCSPMKGHSHVYWYRQLPEEGLKFMVYLQKENIIDESGMPKERFSAEFPKEGPSILRIQQVVRGDSAAYFCASSPTGTGTAEQYFGPGTRLTVT.

This clone appeared a few times. The chain carries TRBV30 and TRBJ2-1; 7 bases align to TRBD2. V shed 3 bases, J shed 7 bases, and the junction held 3 bases outside the gene matches. Germline assignment: CDR1 GTSNPN and CDR2 SVGIG (reference sequence). This CDR3 comprises 12 residues. The DNA for the CDR3 is TGTGCCTGGAGCGGGGGGTGGAATGAGCAGTTCTTC. It translates to CAWSGGWNEQFF.

This rearrangement joins TRBV18 to TRBJ2-3, with D perhaps matching TRBD2 (6 bases). CDR1 is KGHSH and CDR2 is LQKENI in the germline V gene. Deletions cut 3 bases from V and 4 bases from J, with 11 bases between. The CDR3 totals 14 residues. This CDR3 reads CASSPLRDSDTQYF. CDR3 in DNA: TGTGCCAGCTCACCTCTTAGGGACTCAGATACGCAGTATTTT.

The chain is built from TRBV19 and TRBJ2-3; 7 bases match TRBD2. The CDR3 consists of 14 residues. The V gene's germline CDR1 is LNHDA and CDR2 SQIVND (reference sequence). Germline trimming cut 0 bases from V and 10 bases from J; bases unmatched to any gene: 7. The DNA for the CDR3 is TGTGCCAGTAGTATAGAGAGAGAGCGGGGAGCGCAGTATTTT. Protein sequence: CASSIERERGAQYF.

The V gene is TRBV24-1, the J gene TRBJ2-1; D is perhaps TRBD2 (7 bases). The CDR3 contains 13 residues. V was pared by 4 bases and J by 5 bases, with 8 bases between. Germline lookup yields CDR1 KGHDR and CDR2 SFDVKD. In DNA form, the CDR3 reads TGTGCCACCAGTGAGGGGGGGCACAATGAGCAGTTCTTC. Translated: CATSEGGHNEQFF.

The chain employs TRBV30 and TRBJ2-5, with D perhaps TRBD1 (5 bases). CDR1 is GTSNPN and CDR2 is SVGIG in the germline V gene (reference sequence). The CDR3 runs 13 residues. V was cut by 4 bases and J by 10 bases, with 19 bases left in between. As DNA, the CDR3 is TGTGCCTGGACCACTCGATTAGGGGCTAGCCAGTACTTC. Translated, it gives CAWTTRLGASQYF.

V is TRBV3-1 (or the pseudogene TRBV3-2) and J is TRBJ2-1, with TRBD1 as a possible D gene (6 bases). The length of the CDR3 is 15 residues. Trimming left V 4 bases short and J 4 bases short, with 14 bases between. Germline V CDR1 and CDR2: LGHDT, YNNKEL (reference sequence). The CDR3 loop reads CASSPRSRGYNEQFF. CDR3 nucleotides: TGTGCCAGCAGCCCGCGGTCTAGGGGGTACAATGAGCAGTTCTTC.

This rearrangement joins TRBV12-5 to TRBJ2-2; D may be TRBD1 (5 bases). V shed 0 bases and J shed 2 bases, with 10 bases lying between them. Germline CDR1 is LGHNT and CDR2 is FRNRAP. The CDR3 sequence is 16 residues long. DNA for the CDR3: TGTGCTAGTGGTTTGGTACTGGACACAAACACCGGGGAGCTGTTTTTT. It yields the protein CASGLVLDTNTGELFF.

J is TRBJ1-5 and V is TRBV28, with a tentative D call TRBD1 (6 bases). This CDR3 contains 16 residues. Trimming removed 7 bases from V and 6 bases from J, with 22 bases in between. CDR1 is MDHEN, CDR2 SYDVKM, per germline. CDR3 in DNA: TGTGCCAGCAACTCCCTCACACAGGGAACCTCTCAGCCCCAGCATTTT. The encoded protein is CASNSLTQGTSQPQHF. Full variable domain (rest looked up from reference TRBV28 and TRBJ1-5): DVKVTQSSRYLVKRTGEKVFLECVQDMDHENMFWYRQDPGLGLRLIYFSYDVKMKEKGDIPEGYSVSREKKERFSLILESASTNQTSMYLCASNSLTQGTSQPQHFGDGTRLSIL.

V and J are TRBV7-2 and TRBJ2-7; D is undetermined. The CDR3 is 14 amino acids. The germline gives CDR1 SGHTA, CDR2 FQGNSA. Trimming took off 3 bases at V and 2 bases at J, with 11 bases between the two ends. This CDR3 reads CASSFRLGPYEQYF. In nucleotides, the CDR3 is TGTGCCAGCAGCTTCCGCCTAGGTCCCTACGAGCAGTACTTC.

This clone came up once. The chain has TRBV6-5 and TRBJ2-7; the match to TRBD1 covers 10 bases. The trim removed 5 bases at V and 2 bases at J, leaving 6 bases unmatched. CDR1 and CDR2 (germline): MNHEY, SVGAGI. The CDR3 covers 15 residues. CDR3 sequence (DNA): TGTGCCAGCAGTCCTGCCGGACAGGGGGCCTACGAGCAGTACTTC. This translates into CASSPAGQGAYEQYF.

The rearrangement links TRBV7-2 to TRBJ2-7; weak D call: TRBD1 (6 bases). There are 14 residues in the CDR3. CDR1 is SGHTA and CDR2 is FQGNSA in the germline V gene. V was shortened by 1 base and J by 3 bases, with 10 bases between the two germline ends. The CDR3 region has the DNA TGTGCCAGCAGCTTAGGACAGGTATACTACGAGCAGTACTTC. Residues: CASSLGQVYYEQYF.

The genes are TRBV4-2 and TRBJ2-3; D is undetermined. This CDR3 has 14 residues. The ends were cut back, 0 bases at V and 5 bases at J, with 9 bases in the middle. Germline-derived CDR1 and CDR2 are LGHNA and YNFKEQ. The CDR3 loop reads CASSQDEAGDTQYF. The CDR3 nucleotides read TGTGCCAGCAGCCAAGATGAGGCTGGAGATACGCAGTATTTT.

The chain uses TRBV19 and TRBJ2-2, with TRBD2 matching over 9 bases. Germline values: CDR1 LNHDA, CDR2 SQIVND (reference sequence). V shed 5 bases, J shed 1 base, and the junction held 11 bases outside the gene matches. The length of the CDR3 is 18 residues. This CDR3 is CASSYRRERGENTGELFF. Written as DNA, the CDR3 is TGTGCCAGTAGTTACCGGCGGGAGCGGGGGGAGAACACCGGGGAGCTGTTTTTT. Full variable domain (outside the CDR3, taken from reference TRBV19 and TRBJ2-2): DGGITQSPKYLFRKEGQNVTLSCEQNLNHDAMYWYRQDPGQGLRLIYYSQIVNDFQKGDIAEGYSVSREKKESFPLTVTSAQKNPTAFYLCASSYRRERGENTGELFFGEGSRLTVL.

This clone was recorded a few times. The chain uses TRBV15 and TRBJ1-5, with 8 bases lining up with TRBD1. Germline CDR1 reads LNHNV; CDR2 reads YYDKDF (reference sequence). The CDR3 loop spans 17 amino acids. Germline trimming cut 0 bases from V and 6 bases from J; bases unmatched to any gene: 10. The CDR3: CATSRDKGRGLGQPQHF. CDR3 DNA: TGTGCCACCAGCAGAGATAAAGGCAGGGGGCTTGGTCAGCCCCAGCATTTT.

The chain couples TRBV19 to TRBJ2-2; 9 positions match TRBD2. The junction had 3 bases not matched to a gene; V was cut back by 6 bases and J by 4 bases. The CDR3 has 14 residues. CDR1 LNHDA and CDR2 SQIVND come from the germline V gene (reference sequence). CDR3 loop: CASRSSGVTGELFF. Written as DNA, the CDR3 is TGTGCCAGTAGGTCTAGCGGGGTCACCGGGGAGCTGTTTTTT.

This chain joins TRBV4-3 and TRBJ2-5; D remains unclear. Trimming left V 0 bases short and J 5 bases short, with 16 bases between. The CDR3 loop spans 16 amino acids. Per the germline V gene, CDR1 is LGHNA and CDR2 is YSLEER. The CDR3 DNA is TGCGCCAGCAGCCAAGACCCAACTCCGACCGGGGAGACCCAGTACTTC. This gives the protein CASSQDPTPTGETQYF.

V and J are TRBV15 and TRBJ1-5; D is possibly TRBD1 (5 bases). Germline CDR1 reads LNHNV; CDR2 reads YYDKDF (reference sequence). Trimming removed 0 bases at V and 2 bases at J, with 8 bases between. The CDR3 spans 15 residues. The CDR3 coding sequence is TGTGCCACCAGCAGAGACAGGGTCGGCAATCAGCCCCAGCATTTT. Translation gives CATSRDRVGNQPQHF.